Below are 21 T cell receptor beta chains sequenced from a single sample in a study of CD8+CD57+ T cells in acquired aplastic anemia (dated by TCRdb to 2017 to 2018). Instrument used: Illumina HiSeq 2000. Genomic DNA was used as template for profiling of TCR beta VDJ combinations and CDR3 sequences. TCRdb reanalyzed the raw reads on its own, using fastp at Q25 for trimming and MiXCR for clone calling, and kept in-frame beta chains. Rows merge per CDR3 protein into single entries with the most common DNA and genes. In this sample the table shows around 430,000 distinct CDR3 sequences, around 30% of which occur a single time. Clones ranked in the top ten supply less than 1% of the sample. Expansion of CD8+CD57+ cells had been shown by flow cytometry in the patients chosen for sequencing. Sequences were obtained from sorted CD4+, CD8+, or CD8+CD57+ T cells (not recorded which) from PBMCs. The receptors were gathered from a human donor with aplastic anemia.

The rearrangement links TRBV7-3 to TRBJ2-7; no clear D gene. Germline lookup yields CDR1 SGHTA and CDR2 FQGTGA. CDR3 length equals 12 residues. V lost 3 bases and J 5 bases, leaving 8 bases between the germline ends. The DNA for the CDR3 is TGTGCCAGCAGCTTGCCCAGTAACGAGCAGTACTTC. As protein: CASSLPSNEQYF.

The table lists this clonotype with many counts. The chain employs TRBV20-1 and TRBJ1-6, with TRBD1 identical over 7 bases. Germline V gene lookup returns CDR1 DFQATT and CDR2 SNEGSKA (reference sequence). The CDR3 consists of 13 residues. V shed 6 bases and J 4 bases; nucleotides not matched to a gene: 3. The chain's CDR3 is CSARGRYNSPLHF. The CDR3 nucleotides read TGCAGTGCAAGGGGGCGGTATAATTCACCCCTCCACTTT.

The chain carries TRBV20-1 and TRBJ2-3; D ambiguous. The CDR3 contains 12 residues. Germline V gene lookup returns CDR1 DFQATT and CDR2 SNEGSKA (reference sequence). Trimming removed 6 bases at V and 4 bases at J, with 11 bases between. CDR3 sequence: CSAPSGADTQYF. The CDR3 region has the DNA TGCAGTGCCCCATCAGGAGCAGATACGCAGTATTTT.

The gene calls are TRBV25-1 and TRBJ1-3; no clear D. The germline V and J ends were trimmed by 6 bases and 0 bases, with 21 bases remaining between them. The CDR3 extends over 18 amino acids. In germline, CDR1 is MGHDK, CDR2 SYGVNS. The CDR3, as DNA: TGTGCCAGCAGCTCCCCTGGACCGGCCAGAAACTCTGGAAACACCATATATTTT. It specifies CASSSPGPARNSGNTIYF.

This clonotype turned up a few times. V is TRBV2 and J is TRBJ1-2; TRBD1 matches at 7 bases. Per the germline V gene, CDR1 is SNHLY and CDR2 is FYNNEI. The CDR3 is made up of 15 amino acids. V shed 3 bases and J 5 bases; nucleotides not matched to a gene: 9. CDR3: CASSDSTGRLYGYTF. In DNA, the CDR3 is TGTGCCAGCAGTGATTCGACAGGGAGATTATATGGCTACACCTTC. Variable domain in full (rest from reference TRBV2 and TRBJ1-2): EPEVTQTPSHQVTQMGQEVILRCVPISNHLYFYWYRQILGQKVEFLVSFYNNEISEKSEIFDDQFSVERPDGSNFTLKIRSTKLEDSAMYFCASSDSTGRLYGYTFGSGTRLTVV.

Comment on this clonotype: The missing conserved phenylalanine or tryptophan at the end of this CDR3 makes a read error likely. The chain uses TRBV9 and TRBJ1-3; no reliable D call. Germline V gene data show CDR1 as SGDLS and CDR2 as YYNGEE. The CDR3 has 16 amino acids. Trimming took 2 bases from V and 0 from J, leaving 12 bases between them. The CDR3, as DNA: TGTGCCAGCAGCGTTGGGCAGACCATCTCTGGAAACACCATATATCTT. It yields the protein CASSVGQTISGNTIYL.

The rearrangement uses TRBV19 and TRBJ2-3; D remains ambiguous. The germline V and J ends were trimmed by 3 bases and 3 bases, with 7 bases remaining between them. Germline lookup yields CDR1 LNHDA and CDR2 SQIVND (reference sequence). This CDR3 spans 13 amino acids. The CDR3 coding sequence is TGTGCCAGTAGTATCAGGAGAACAGATACGCAGTATTTT. Encoded protein: CASSIRRTDTQYF.

The sample holds a few counts of this clonotype. Being one base from a much bigger clone, this may be a read error. This rearrangement joins TRBV10-1 to TRBJ2-7; D is undetermined. Per the germline V gene, CDR1 is WNHNN and CDR2 is SYGVQD (reference sequence). The CDR3 spans 13 residues. Here the CDR3 DNA reads TGCGCCGGAGATGACGGAAGCTCCTACGAGCGGTACTTC. It yields the protein CAGDDGSSYERYF.

This chain connects TRBV19 to TRBJ1-4, with D maybe TRBD1 (6 bases). The germline V gene has CDR1 LNHDA and CDR2 SQIVND (reference sequence). CDR3 size: 14 residues. Deletions cut 0 bases from V and 10 bases from J, with 12 bases between. The CDR3 DNA follows: TGTGCCAGTAGTATAGAAGGGGGTCGGGCAAAACTGTTTTTT. It translates to CASSIEGGRAKLFF.

This clonotype was counted between two and nine times. This rearrangement joins TRBV20-1 to TRBJ2-7, with D possibly matching TRBD1 (6 bases). CDR1 DFQATT and CDR2 SNEGSKA come from the germline V gene (reference sequence). V was trimmed by 7 bases and J by 0 bases, leaving 13 bases between them. The CDR3 contains 13 residues. The CDR3 loop is CSVMDRSSYEQYF. In DNA form, the CDR3 reads TGCAGTGTAATGGACAGAAGCTCCTACGAGCAGTACTTC.

This clonotype was recorded many times. The chain links TRBV10-3 to TRBJ1-2; D remains ambiguous. Germline CDR1 and CDR2: ENHRY and SYGVKD. The germline V and J ends were trimmed by 7 bases and 0 bases, with 12 bases remaining between them. CDR3 length: 14 residues. Here the CDR3 reads CAITADPSNYGYTF. CDR3 DNA: TGTGCCATCACAGCAGATCCATCTAACTATGGCTACACCTTC.

Note on this clonotype: Here the CDR3 omits its conserved ending phenylalanine or tryptophan, so a read error is the likely source. The chain recombines TRBV2 with TRBJ2-5, with TRBD2 as a possible D gene (5 bases). The CDR3 contains 12 residues. The germline gives CDR1 SNHLY, CDR2 FYNNEI. Trimming left V 6 bases short and J 3 bases short, with 8 bases between. CDR3 nucleotides: TGTGCCAGCAGAAGAGGGAAAGAGACCCAGTACGTC. Residues: CASRRGKETQYV.

To note about this clonotype: A much larger clone sits a single nucleotide away, making a read error possible. The chain combines TRBV11-2 with TRBJ1-2, with D maybe TRBD1 (6 bases). This CDR3 has 16 amino acids. Germline-derived CDR1 and CDR2 are SGHAT and FQNNGV. The V gene lost 4 bases and the J gene lost 2 bases, with 17 bases spanning the gap. CDR3 residues: CASSSSLQGLNYGYTF. CDR3 nucleotide sequence: TGTGCCAGCAGCTCCTCTTTACAGGGTCTGAACTATGGCTACACCTTC.

This clonotype has at least ten counts. The J gene is TRBJ1-2, the V gene TRBV7-9; D perhaps matches TRBD1 (5 bases). The CDR3 has 14 amino acids. Trimming stripped 5 bases from V and 4 bases from J, with 14 bases between. CDR1 and CDR2 (germline): SEHNR, FQNEAQ (reference sequence). CDR3 sequence: CASSRGGLSYGYTF. The CDR3 DNA reads as TGTGCCAGCAGCCGCGGGGGGTTGAGCTATGGCTACACCTTC.

The chain links TRBV30 to TRBJ1-5; no definite D call. This CDR3 region has 15 residues. Germline V gives CDR1 GTSNPN, CDR2 SVGIG (reference sequence). The germline V and J ends were trimmed by 0 bases and 3 bases, with 12 bases remaining between them. Here the CDR3 reads CAWSVRQRVNQPQHF. Here the CDR3 DNA reads TGTGCCTGGAGTGTACGGCAGAGAGTCAATCAGCCCCAGCATTTT.

This clonotype appeared once. Because it lacks the conserved phenylalanine or tryptophan at the end, this CDR3 is likely a read error. The rearrangement uses TRBV19 and TRBJ1-3; 7 bases agree with TRBD1. Trimming took 4 bases from V and 0 from J; bases not matched to a gene: 3. Germline CDR1 and CDR2: LNHDA and SQIVND (reference sequence). This CDR3 region has 15 residues. Here the CDR3 reads CASSTRGSSGNTIYS. The CDR3 DNA sequence: TGTGCCAGTAGTACCAGGGGGAGCTCTGGAAACACCATATATTCT.

The CDR3 nucleotides read TGTGCCAGCAGCCCAAGGGTGGGAGGGGCCTACGAGCAGTACTTC. Amino acids: CASSPRVGGAYEQYF. The chain joins TRBV7-8 to TRBJ2-7, with 7 bases aligning to TRBD2. The CDR3 totals 15 residues. The V segment lost 5 bases and the J segment 2 bases; nucleotides outside the gene matches: 9. Germline V gene data show CDR1 as SGHVS and CDR2 as FQNEAQ.

The chain is built from TRBV15 and TRBJ1-6; D remains ambiguous. V lost 5 bases, J lost 7 bases, and 12 bases lay in between. The CDR3 runs to 14 residues. Per the germline V gene, CDR1 is LNHNV and CDR2 is YYDKDF (reference sequence). The CDR3 region has the DNA TGTGCCACCAGCTTTTTTATACTGAATTCACCCCTCCACTTT. Translated, it gives CATSFFILNSPLHF.

This clonotype turned up a few times. The chain employs TRBV24-1 and TRBJ1-5, with 8 bases fitting TRBD1. V gave up 11 bases and J gave up 6 bases; unmatched junction bases: 2. The CDR3 sequence is 11 residues long. Germline V CDR1 and CDR2: KGHDR, SFDVKD. DNA of the CDR3: TGTGCCAGCGGACAGGGTCAGCCCCAGCATTTT. It encodes CASGQGQPQHF.

This clonotype has a count of ten or more. The chain employs TRBV19 and TRBJ2-3; tentative D call: TRBD1 (5 bases). The germline CDR1 and CDR2 sequences are LNHDA and SQIVND (reference sequence). Deletions cut 8 bases from V and 1 base from J, with 10 bases between. CDR3 length: 13 amino acids. CDR3 in amino acids: CASRGRGTDTQYF. The CDR3 bases are TGTGCCAGTCGAGGCAGGGGCACAGATACGCAGTATTTT.

The J gene is TRBJ1-3, the V gene TRBV5-4; no firm D call. Trimming took 4 bases from V and 3 from J, leaving 8 bases between them. The germline gives CDR1 SGHNT, CDR2 YYREEE (reference sequence). The CDR3 length is 13 residues. CDR3 protein: CASSNWLGNTIYF. The CDR3 DNA reads as TGTGCCAGCAGCAACTGGCTTGGAAACACCATATATTTT.